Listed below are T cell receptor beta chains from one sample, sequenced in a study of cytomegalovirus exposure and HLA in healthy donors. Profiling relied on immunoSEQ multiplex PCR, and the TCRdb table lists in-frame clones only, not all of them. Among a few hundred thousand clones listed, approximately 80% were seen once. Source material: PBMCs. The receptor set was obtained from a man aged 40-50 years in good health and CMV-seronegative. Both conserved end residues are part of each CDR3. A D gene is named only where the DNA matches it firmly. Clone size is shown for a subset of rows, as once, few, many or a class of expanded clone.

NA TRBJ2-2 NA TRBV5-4 CASSLSVAGGELFF TGTGCCAGCAGCTTGTCCGTGGCGGGCGGGGAGCTGTTTTTT
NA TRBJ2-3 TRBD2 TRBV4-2 CASSQDGTSGRKQYF TGTGCCAGCAGCCAAGATGGGACTAGCGGGAGGAAGCAGTATTTT
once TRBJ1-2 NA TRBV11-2 CASSYGFRGSVDGYTF TGTGCCAGCAGCTACGGGTTCAGGGGCTCGGTGGATGGCTACACCTTC
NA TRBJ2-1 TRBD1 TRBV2 CASSPGQGMKVGGNEQFF TGTGCCAGCAGCCCCGGACAGGGCATGAAAGTCGGCGGCAATGAGCAGTTCTTC
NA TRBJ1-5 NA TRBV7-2 CASSLAEGAGQPQHF TGTGCCAGCAGCTTAGCTGAGGGAGCGGGACAGCCCCAGCATTTT
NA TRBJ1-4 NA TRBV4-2 CASSRDSSGLFF TGTGCCAGCAGCCGAGACAGTTCGGGGCTGTTTTTT
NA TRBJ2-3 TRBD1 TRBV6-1 CASRRTGDTDTQYF TGTGCCTCACGGAGGACAGGGGATACAGATACGCAGTATTTT
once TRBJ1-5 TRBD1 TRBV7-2 CASSLSVGGRQPQHF TGTGCCAGCAGCTTATCAGTAGGGGGCCGTCAGCCCCAGCATTTT
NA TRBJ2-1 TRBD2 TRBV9 CASSVSAGLAGNRNEQFF TGTGCCAGCAGCGTCTCGGCAGGACTAGCGGGAAACAGGAATGAGCAGTTCTTC
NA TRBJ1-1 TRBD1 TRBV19 CASSTTGHTEAFF TGTGCCAGTAGTACGACAGGGCACACTGAAGCTTTCTTT
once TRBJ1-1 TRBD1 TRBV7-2 CASSLVRTDRAFF TGTGCCAGCAGCTTAGTGAGAACGGACAGGGCTTTCTTT
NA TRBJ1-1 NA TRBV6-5 CASSRPGNTEAFF TGTGCCAGCAGCCGGCCGGGGAACACTGAAGCTTTCTTT
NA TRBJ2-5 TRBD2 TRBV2 CASSESSGGRETQYF TGTGCCAGCAGTGAATCTAGCGGGGGGCGAGAGACCCAGTACTTC
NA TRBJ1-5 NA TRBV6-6 CASSLRGPQHF TGTGCCAGCAGTCTTCGGGGGCCCCAGCATTTT
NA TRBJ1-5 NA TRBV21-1 CASSKEGVESNQPQHF TGTGCCAGCAGCAAAGAGGGGGTAGAAAGCAATCAGCCCCAGCATTTT
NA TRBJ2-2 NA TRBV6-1 CASSFAGDTGELFF TGTGCCAGCAGTTTTGCCGGGGACACCGGGGAGCTGTTTTTT
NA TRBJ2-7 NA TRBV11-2 CASSLMQGSYEQYF TGTGCCAGCAGCTTGATGCAGGGTTCCTACGAGCAGTACTTC
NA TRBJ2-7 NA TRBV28 CASSSLLGPGRQYF TGTGCCAGCAGCTCTCTTCTGGGGCCGGGTCGGCAGTACTTC
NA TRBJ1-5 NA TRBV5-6 CASSSGGNQPQHF TGTGCCAGCAGCTCTGGCGGGAATCAGCCCCAGCATTTT
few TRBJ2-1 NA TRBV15 CATSRDVRSYNEQFF TGTGCCACCAGCAGAGATGTGAGGTCCTACAATGAGCAGTTCTTC
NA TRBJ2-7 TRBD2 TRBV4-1 CASSQGWEGFIYEQYF TGCGCCAGCAGCCAAGGCTGGGAGGGGTTCATCTACGAGCAGTACTTC
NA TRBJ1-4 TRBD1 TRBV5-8 CASSAYRGGNEKLFF TGTGCCAGCAGCGCCTACAGGGGGGGAAATGAAAAACTGTTTTTT
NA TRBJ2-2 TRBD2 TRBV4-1 CASSRTSGMNTGELFF TGCGCCAGCAGCCGGACTAGCGGGATGAACACCGGGGAGCTGTTTTTT
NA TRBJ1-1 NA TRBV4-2 CASSQDGGFTEAFF TGTGCCAGCAGCCAAGATGGGGGGTTTACTGAAGCTTTCTTT
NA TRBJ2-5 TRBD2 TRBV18 CASSPPGLAGGHQETQYF TGTGCCAGCTCACCACCGGGACTAGCGGGAGGCCACCAAGAGACCCAGTACTTC
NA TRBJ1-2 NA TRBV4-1 CASSQDSRDTVPLAYTF TGCGCCAGCAGCCAAGATTCCCGGGACACCGTCCCCCTCGCCTACACCTTC
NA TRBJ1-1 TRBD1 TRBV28 CASRLQQGAAGAFF TGTGCCAGCAGGTTACAACAGGGGGCAGCGGGAGCTTTCTTT
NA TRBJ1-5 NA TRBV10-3 CAIKAEEARQPQHF TGTGCCATCAAGGCGGAGGAGGCTAGACAGCCCCAGCATTTT
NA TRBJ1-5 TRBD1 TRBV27 CASKKDRGHQPPHF TGTGCCAGCAAGAAGGACAGGGGGCATCAGCCCCCGCATTTT
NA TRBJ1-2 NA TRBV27 CASSLLGGPNYGYTF TGTGCCAGCAGTTTATTGGGGGGACCTAACTATGGCTACACCTTC
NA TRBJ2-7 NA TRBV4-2 CASSQDTYEQYF TGTGCCAGCAGCCAAGATACCTACGAGCAGTACTTC
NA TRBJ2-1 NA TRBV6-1 CASIELARRVHYNEQFF TGTGCCAGCATTGAACTAGCCCGTCGCGTCCATTACAATGAGCAGTTCTTC
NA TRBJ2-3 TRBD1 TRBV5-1 CASSSTPPGTGTDTQYF TGCGCCAGCAGCTCTACCCCTCCCGGGACAGGCACAGATACGCAGTATTTT
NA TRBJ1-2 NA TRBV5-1 CASSLARAGGGYTF TGCGCCAGCAGCTTGGCCAGGGCAGGTGGCGGCTACACCTTC
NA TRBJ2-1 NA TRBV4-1 CASSQEISGSYNEQFF TGCGCCAGCAGCCAAGAGATTAGCGGCTCCTACAATGAGCAGTTCTTC
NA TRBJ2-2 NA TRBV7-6 CASSFDRNTGELFF TGTGCCAGCAGCTTCGACAGGAACACCGGGGAGCTGTTTTTT
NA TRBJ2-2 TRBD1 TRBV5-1 CASSPGQGNTGELFF TGCGCCAGCAGCCCCGGACAGGGGAACACCGGGGAGCTGTTTTTT
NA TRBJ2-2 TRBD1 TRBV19 CASSTRTGGGFGELFF TGTGCCAGTAGTACCCGGACAGGGGGCGGCTTCGGGGAGCTGTTTTTT
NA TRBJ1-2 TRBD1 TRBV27 CASRPGQPFWGYTF TGTGCCAGCAGGCCGGGACAGCCTTTCTGGGGCTACACCTTC
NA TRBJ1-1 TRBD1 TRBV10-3 CAISRTGDMNTEAFF TGTGCCATCAGTCGCACAGGGGACATGAACACTGAAGCTTTCTTT
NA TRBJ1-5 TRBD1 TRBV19 CASSLGQPDQPQHF TGTGCCAGTAGCTTGGGACAGCCTGATCAGCCCCAGCATTTT
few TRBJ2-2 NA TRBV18 CASSPRQLEGTGELFF TGTGCCAGCTCACCGCGACAGCTTGAAGGGACCGGGGAGCTGTTTTTT
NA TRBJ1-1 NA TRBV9 CASSPTGVPEAFF TGTGCCAGCAGTCCCACGGGGGTGCCTGAAGCTTTCTTT
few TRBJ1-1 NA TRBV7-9 CASSLEEGSEAFF TGTGCCAGCAGCTTAGAGGAGGGATCTGAAGCTTTCTTT
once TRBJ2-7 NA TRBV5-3 CARSSRERSYEQYF TGTGCCAGAAGCTCGAGGGAAAGATCCTACGAGCAGTACTTC
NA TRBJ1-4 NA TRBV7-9 CSSSLEGMGNEKLFF TGTTCCAGCAGCTTAGAGGGGATGGGTAATGAAAAACTGTTTTTT
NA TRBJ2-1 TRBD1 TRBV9 CASNDNRDREGGGVYNEQFF TGTGCCAGCAACGATAACCGGGACAGGGAAGGAGGGGGGGTCTACAATGAGCAGTTCTTC
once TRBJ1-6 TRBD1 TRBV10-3 CAISDQQGFNSPLHF TGTGCCATCAGTGACCAACAGGGGTTTAATTCACCCCTCCACTTT
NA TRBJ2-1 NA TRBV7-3 CASSIGAYNEQFF TGTGCCAGCAGCATCGGGGCCTACAATGAGCAGTTCTTC
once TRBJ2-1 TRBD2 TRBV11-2 CASSPRTSVEFNHEQFF TGTGCCAGCAGCCCGAGGACTAGCGTCGAGTTTAACCATGAGCAGTTCTTC
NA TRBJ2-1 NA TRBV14 CASSPGEQFF TGTGCCAGCAGCCCGGGTGAGCAGTTCTTC
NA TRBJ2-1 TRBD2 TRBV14 CASSPVGLAGFEQFF TGTGCCAGCAGCCCCGTGGGACTAGCGGGATTTGAGCAGTTCTTC
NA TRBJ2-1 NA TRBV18 CASSPILGPYNEQFF TGTGCCAGCTCACCAATACTAGGGCCCTACAATGAGCAGTTCTTC